One sample yielded the 9 T cell receptor beta chains listed below, sequenced in a study of blood T cell repertoires in COVID-19. Data came from immunoSEQ multiplex PCR; TCRdb stores just in-frame clones and leaves some out. The sample includes about 380,000 clones, approximately 90% of them seen just once. Sequenced: PBMCs or T cells enriched from blood (not recorded which). The receptors here all came from a woman aged 18 to 35 who had recovered from COVID-19.

The J gene is TRBJ2-7, the V gene TRBV5-6; D unresolved. This CDR3 has 13 residues. The germline gives CDR1 SGHDT, CDR2 YYEEEE. The V and J ends lost 1 base and 3 bases respectively, with 8 bases between them. The CDR3 coding sequence is TGTGCCAGCAGCTTGTCTGCGATCTACGAGCAGTACTTC. It codes for CASSLSAIYEQYF. Using reference TRBV5-6 and TRBJ2-7 for the parts outside the CDR3, the full variable domain is DAGVTQSPTHLIKTRGQQVTLRCSPKSGHDTVSWYQQALGQGPQFIFQYYEEEERQRGNFPDRFSGHQFPNYSSELNVNALLLGDSALYLCASSLSAIYEQYFGPGTRLTVT.

V gene TRBV9 combines with J gene TRBJ1-2; 7 bases align to TRBD1. The V gene end was trimmed by 6 bases and the J gene end by 0 bases; junction bases not matched to a gene: 5. The CDR3 is 14 amino acids. Germline CDR1 reads SGDLS; CDR2 reads YYNGEE. The CDR3 nucleotides read TGTGCCAGCACCCCCGGGACAGCTAACTATGGCTACACCTTC. Encoded protein: CASTPGTANYGYTF. Full variable domain (remainder filled in from reference TRBV9 and TRBJ1-2): DSGVTQTPKHLITATGQRVTLRCSPRSGDLSVYWYQQSLDQGLQFLIQYYNGEERAKGNILERFSAQQFPDLHSELNLSSLELGDSALYFCASTPGTANYGYTFGSGTRLTVV.

The chain carries TRBV29-1 and TRBJ1-1; D ambiguous. CDR1 and CDR2 (germline): SQVTM, ANQGSEA. The CDR3 consists of 12 residues. Trimming stripped 1 base from V and 6 bases from J, with 9 bases between. CDR3 protein: CSVEAREPEAFF. The CDR3 DNA reads as TGCAGCGTTGAAGCGAGGGAGCCTGAAGCTTTCTTT.

V usage is TRBV29-1 and J usage is TRBJ2-3; no clear D gene. Trimming shortened V by 3 bases and J by 0 bases, and 7 bases separated the two germline ends. Germline-derived CDR1 and CDR2 are SQVTM and ANQGSEA. This CDR3 has 13 amino acids. The CDR3 region has the DNA TGCAGCGTTGAGAGTAGTAGCACAGATACGCAGTATTTT. This gives the protein CSVESSSTDTQYF.

The chain couples TRBV6-1 to TRBJ1-2; weak D call: TRBD1 (6 bases). CDR3 length: 15 residues. The germline CDR1 and CDR2 sequences are MNHNS and SASEGT. The V gene lost 2 bases and the J gene lost 10 bases, with 20 bases spanning the gap. The CDR3 protein is CASSELNSYRGAYTF. For the CDR3, the DNA is TGTGCCAGCAGTGAACTAAACTCCTATCGGGGGGCCTACACCTTC.

This chain uses TRBV7-2 with TRBJ2-7; possible D gene TRBD1, 5 bases. The CDR3 totals 15 residues. The germline CDR1 and CDR2 sequences are SGHTA and FQGNSA. With 5 bases removed from V and 7 bases from J, the gap between germline ends came to 21 bases. The CDR3: CASSANSAGLGEQYF. In DNA form, the CDR3 reads TGTGCCAGCAGCGCTAACAGTGCAGGGCTGGGGGAGCAGTACTTC. Using reference TRBV7-2 and TRBJ2-7 for the parts outside the CDR3, the full variable domain is GAGVSQSPSNKVTEKGKDVELRCDPISGHTALYWYRQSLGQGLEFLIYFQGNSAPDKSGLPSDRFSAERTGGSVSTLTIQRTQQEDSAVYLCASSANSAGLGEQYFGPGTRLTVT.

This chain connects TRBV7-9 to TRBJ1-5, with D tentatively TRBD1 (5 bases). Germline assignment: CDR1 SEHNR and CDR2 FQNEAQ (reference sequence). This CDR3 region has 15 residues. With 0 bases removed from V and 7 bases from J, the gap between germline ends came to 13 bases. The CDR3 DNA is TGTGCCAGCAGCTTAGCGTCTGCAGGGCTCCAGCCCCAGCATTTT. This gives the protein CASSLASAGLQPQHF. The whole variable domain, remainder taken from reference TRBV7-9 and TRBJ1-5, is DTGVSQNPRHKITKRGQNVTFRCDPISEHNRLYWYRQTLGQGPEFLTYFQNEAQLEKSRLLSDRFSAERPKGSFSTLEIQRTEQGDSAMYLCASSLASAGLQPQHFGDGTRLSIL.

The V gene is TRBV7-6, the J gene TRBJ1-1, with a tentative D call TRBD1 (5 bases). The germline CDR1 and CDR2 sequences are SGHVS and FNYEAQ. CDR3 length: 17 amino acids. Deletions cut 5 bases from V and 3 bases from J, with 22 bases between. CDR3 region: CASSRLGGGGGDTEAFF. The DNA for the CDR3 is TGTGCCAGCAGCCGGTTGGGGGGAGGTGGTGGTGACACTGAAGCTTTCTTT.

V is TRBV7-9 and J is TRBJ2-5; TRBD1 aligns across 9 bases. J gave up 4 bases and V 5 bases, and 8 bases lay outside the gene matches. The length of the CDR3 is 15 residues. Germline assignment: CDR1 SEHNR and CDR2 FQNEAQ (reference sequence). The CDR3 loop reads CASSPWTGDRETQYF. The CDR3, as DNA: TGTGCCAGCAGCCCCTGGACAGGGGACAGAGAGACCCAGTACTTC.